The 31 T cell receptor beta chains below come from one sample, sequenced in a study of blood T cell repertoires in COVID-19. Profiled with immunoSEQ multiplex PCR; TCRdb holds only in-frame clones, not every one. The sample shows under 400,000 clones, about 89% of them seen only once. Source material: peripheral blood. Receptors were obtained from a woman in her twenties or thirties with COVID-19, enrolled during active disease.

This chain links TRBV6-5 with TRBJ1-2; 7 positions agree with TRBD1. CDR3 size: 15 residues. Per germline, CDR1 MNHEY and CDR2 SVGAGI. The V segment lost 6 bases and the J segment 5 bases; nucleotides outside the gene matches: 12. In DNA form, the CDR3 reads TGTGCCAGCAGCCCCACTAGGGGGCAGATGTATGGCTACACCTTC. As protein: CASSPTRGQMYGYTF.

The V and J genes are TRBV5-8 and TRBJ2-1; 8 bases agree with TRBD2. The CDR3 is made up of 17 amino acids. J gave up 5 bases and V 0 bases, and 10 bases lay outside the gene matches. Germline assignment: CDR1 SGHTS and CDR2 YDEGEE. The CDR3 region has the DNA TGTGCCAGCAGCTTGGGGTGGCTAGCGGGTACCCACAATGAGCAGTTCTTC. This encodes CASSLGWLAGTHNEQFF.

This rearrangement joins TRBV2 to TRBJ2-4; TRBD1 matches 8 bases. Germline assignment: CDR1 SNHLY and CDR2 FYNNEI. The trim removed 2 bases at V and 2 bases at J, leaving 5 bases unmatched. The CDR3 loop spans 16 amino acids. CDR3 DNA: TGTGCCAGCAGTGAATTCCAGGGGGCAACCAAAAACATTCAGTACTTC. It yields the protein CASSEFQGATKNIQYF.

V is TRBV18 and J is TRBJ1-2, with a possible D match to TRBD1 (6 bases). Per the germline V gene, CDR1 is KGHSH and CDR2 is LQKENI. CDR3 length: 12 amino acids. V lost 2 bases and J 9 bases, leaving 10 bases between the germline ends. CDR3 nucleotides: TGTGCCAGCTCACCAGGGGGCCTGAGCTACACCTTC. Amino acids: CASSPGGLSYTF.

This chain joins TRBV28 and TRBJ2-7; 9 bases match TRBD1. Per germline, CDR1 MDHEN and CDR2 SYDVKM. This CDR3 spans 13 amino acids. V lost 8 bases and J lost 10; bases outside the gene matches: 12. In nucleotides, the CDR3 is TGTGCCAGCCAACCGGGACAGGGTTTGGTTCAGTACTTC. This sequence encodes CASQPGQGLVQYF.

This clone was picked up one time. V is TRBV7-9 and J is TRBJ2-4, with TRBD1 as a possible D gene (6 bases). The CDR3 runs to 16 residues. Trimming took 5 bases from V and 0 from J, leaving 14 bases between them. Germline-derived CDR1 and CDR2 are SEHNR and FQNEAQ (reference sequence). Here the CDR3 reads CASSHSTGLAKNIQYF. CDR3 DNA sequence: TGTGCCAGCAGCCACAGCACAGGGTTAGCCAAAAACATTCAGTACTTC.

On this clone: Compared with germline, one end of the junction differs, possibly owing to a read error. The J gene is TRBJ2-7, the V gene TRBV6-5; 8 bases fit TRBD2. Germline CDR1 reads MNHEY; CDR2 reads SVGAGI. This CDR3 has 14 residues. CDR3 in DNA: TGTGCCAGCAGGGGGGACGGGAGGGCCTATGAGCAGTACTTC. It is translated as CASRGDGRAYEQYF.

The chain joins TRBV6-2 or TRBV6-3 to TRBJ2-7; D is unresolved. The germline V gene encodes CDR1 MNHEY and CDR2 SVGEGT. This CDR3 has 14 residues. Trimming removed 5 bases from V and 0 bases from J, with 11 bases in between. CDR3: CASSPTRLSYEQYF. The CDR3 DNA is TGTGCCAGCAGTCCAACGCGCCTCTCCTACGAGCAGTACTTC.

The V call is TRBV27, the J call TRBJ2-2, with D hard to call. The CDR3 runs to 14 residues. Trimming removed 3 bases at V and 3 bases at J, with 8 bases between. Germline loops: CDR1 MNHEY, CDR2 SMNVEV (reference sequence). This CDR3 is CASSFRPDTGELFF. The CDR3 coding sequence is TGTGCCAGCAGTTTCCGCCCGGACACCGGGGAGCTGTTTTTT.

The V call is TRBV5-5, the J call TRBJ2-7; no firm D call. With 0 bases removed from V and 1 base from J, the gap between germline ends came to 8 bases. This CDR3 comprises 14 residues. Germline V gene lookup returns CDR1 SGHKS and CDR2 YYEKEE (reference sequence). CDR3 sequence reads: CASSLVELSYEQYF. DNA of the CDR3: TGTGCCAGCAGCTTGGTGGAGTTATCCTACGAGCAGTACTTC.

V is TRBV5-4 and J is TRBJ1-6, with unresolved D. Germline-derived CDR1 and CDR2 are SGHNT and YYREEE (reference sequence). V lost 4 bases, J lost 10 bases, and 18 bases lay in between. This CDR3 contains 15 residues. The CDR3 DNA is TGTGCCAGCAGCCTCGACATGGCGACCCCGTCACCCCTCCACTTT. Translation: CASSLDMATPSPLHF.

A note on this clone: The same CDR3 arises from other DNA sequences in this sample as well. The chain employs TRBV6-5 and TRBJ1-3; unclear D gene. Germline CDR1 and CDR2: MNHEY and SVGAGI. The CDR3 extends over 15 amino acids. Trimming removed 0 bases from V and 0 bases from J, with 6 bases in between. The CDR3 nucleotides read TGTGCCAGCAGTTACTCTGCGAGCTCTGGAAACACCATATATTTT. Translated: CASSYSASSGNTIYF.

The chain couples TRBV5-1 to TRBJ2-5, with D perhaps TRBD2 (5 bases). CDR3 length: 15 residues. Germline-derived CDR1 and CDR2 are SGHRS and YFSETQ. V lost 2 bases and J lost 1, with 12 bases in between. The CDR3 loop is CASSLPGGSQETQYF. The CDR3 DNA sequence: TGCGCCAGCAGCTTACCAGGAGGCAGCCAAGAGACCCAGTACTTC.

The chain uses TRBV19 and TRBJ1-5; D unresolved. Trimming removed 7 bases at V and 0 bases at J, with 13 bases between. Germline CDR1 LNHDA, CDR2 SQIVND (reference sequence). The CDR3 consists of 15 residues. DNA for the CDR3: TGTGCCAGTAATTTCGACTCCTATAGCAATCAGCCCCAGCATTTT. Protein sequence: CASNFDSYSNQPQHF.

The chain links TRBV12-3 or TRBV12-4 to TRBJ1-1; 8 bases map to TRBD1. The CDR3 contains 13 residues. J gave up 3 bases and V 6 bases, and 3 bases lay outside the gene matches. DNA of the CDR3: TGTGCCAGCAGGGGGACAGGCCACACTGAAGCTTTCTTT. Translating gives CASRGTGHTEAFF.

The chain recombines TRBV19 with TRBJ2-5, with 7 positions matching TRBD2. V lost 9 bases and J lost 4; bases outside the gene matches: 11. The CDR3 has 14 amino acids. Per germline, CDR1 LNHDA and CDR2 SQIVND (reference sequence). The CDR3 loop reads CASQTSGRTETQYF. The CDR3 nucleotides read TGTGCCAGCCAAACTTCCGGGAGGACAGAGACCCAGTACTTC.

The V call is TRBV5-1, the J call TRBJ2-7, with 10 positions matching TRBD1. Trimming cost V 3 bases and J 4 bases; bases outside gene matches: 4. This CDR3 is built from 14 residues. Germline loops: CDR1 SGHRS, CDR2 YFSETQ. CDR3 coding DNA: TGCGCCAGCAGCTCTGGACAGGGGGAGTACGAGCAGTACTTC. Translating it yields CASSSGQGEYEQYF. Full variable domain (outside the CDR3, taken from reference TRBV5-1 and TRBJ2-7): KAGVTQTPRYLIKTRGQQVTLSCSPISGHRSVSWYQQTPGQGLQFLFEYFSETQRNKGNFPGRFSGRQFSNSRSEMNVSTLELGDSALYLCASSSGQGEYEQYFGPGTRLTVT.

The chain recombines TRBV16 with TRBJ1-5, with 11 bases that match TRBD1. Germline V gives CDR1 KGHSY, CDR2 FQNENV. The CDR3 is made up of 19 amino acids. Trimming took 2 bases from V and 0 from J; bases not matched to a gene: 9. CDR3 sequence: CASSQIRTGGPLSNQPQHF. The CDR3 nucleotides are TGTGCCAGCAGCCAAATTAGGACAGGGGGCCCCCTTAGCAATCAGCCCCAGCATTTT. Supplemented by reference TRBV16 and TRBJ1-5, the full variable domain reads GEEVAQTPKHLVRGEGQKAKLYCAPIKGHSYVFWYQQVLKNEFKFLISFQNENVFDETGMPKERFSAKCLPNSPCSLEIQATKLEDSAVYFCASSQIRTGGPLSNQPQHFGDGTRLSIL.

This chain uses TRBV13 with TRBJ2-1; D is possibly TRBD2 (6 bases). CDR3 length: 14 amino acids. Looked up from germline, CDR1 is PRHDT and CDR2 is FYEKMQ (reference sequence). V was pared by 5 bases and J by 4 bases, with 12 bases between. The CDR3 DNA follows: TGTGCCAGCAGCCCGGGGGACTCATACAATGAGCAGTTCTTC. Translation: CASSPGDSYNEQFF. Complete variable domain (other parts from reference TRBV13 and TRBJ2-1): AAGVIQSPRHLIKEKRETATLKCYPIPRHDTVYWYQQGPGQDPQFLISFYEKMQSDKGSIPDRFSAQQFSDYHSELNMSSLELGDSALYFCASSPGDSYNEQFFGPGTRLTVL.

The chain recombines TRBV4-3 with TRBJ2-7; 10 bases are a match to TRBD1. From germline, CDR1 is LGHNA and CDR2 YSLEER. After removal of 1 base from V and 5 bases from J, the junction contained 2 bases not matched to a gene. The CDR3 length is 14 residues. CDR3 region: CASSQGGQGHEQYF. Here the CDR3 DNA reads TGCGCCAGCAGCCAAGGGGGACAGGGGCACGAGCAGTACTTC.

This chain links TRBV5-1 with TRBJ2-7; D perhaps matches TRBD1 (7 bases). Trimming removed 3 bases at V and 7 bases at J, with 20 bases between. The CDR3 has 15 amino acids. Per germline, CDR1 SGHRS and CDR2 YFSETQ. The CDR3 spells CASSSTGANGREQYF. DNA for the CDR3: TGCGCCAGCAGCTCAACAGGGGCGAACGGGAGAGAGCAGTACTTC.

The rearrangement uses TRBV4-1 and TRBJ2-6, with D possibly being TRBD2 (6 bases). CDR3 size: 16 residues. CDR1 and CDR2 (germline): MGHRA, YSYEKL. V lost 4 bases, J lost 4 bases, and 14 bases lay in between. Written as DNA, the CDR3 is TGCGCCAGCAGCCCCAGGGAGGTTAGCGGGGCCAACGTCCTGACTTTC. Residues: CASSPREVSGANVLTF.

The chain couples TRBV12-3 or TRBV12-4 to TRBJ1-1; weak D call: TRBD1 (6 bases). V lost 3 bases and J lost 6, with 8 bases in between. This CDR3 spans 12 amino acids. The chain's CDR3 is CASSFRGSEAFF. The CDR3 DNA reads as TGTGCCAGCAGTTTCAGGGGCTCTGAAGCTTTCTTT.

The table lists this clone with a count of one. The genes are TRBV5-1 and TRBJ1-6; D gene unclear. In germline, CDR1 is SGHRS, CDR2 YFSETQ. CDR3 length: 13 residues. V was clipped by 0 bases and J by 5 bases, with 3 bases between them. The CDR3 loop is CASSLDNNSPLHF. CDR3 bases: TGCGCCAGCAGCTTGGACAATAATTCACCCCTCCACTTT.

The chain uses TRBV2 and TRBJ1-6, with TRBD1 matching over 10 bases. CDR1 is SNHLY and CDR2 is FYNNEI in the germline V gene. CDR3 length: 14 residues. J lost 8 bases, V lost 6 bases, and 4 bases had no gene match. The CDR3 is CASRVDRGDSPLHF. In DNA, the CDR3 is TGTGCCAGCAGAGTGGACAGGGGGGATTCACCCCTCCACTTT. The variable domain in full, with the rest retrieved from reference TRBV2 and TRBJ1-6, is EPEVTQTPSHQVTQMGQEVILRCVPISNHLYFYWYRQILGQKVEFLVSFYNNEISEKSEIFDDQFSVERPDGSNFTLKIRSTKLEDSAMYFCASRVDRGDSPLHFGNGTRLTVT.

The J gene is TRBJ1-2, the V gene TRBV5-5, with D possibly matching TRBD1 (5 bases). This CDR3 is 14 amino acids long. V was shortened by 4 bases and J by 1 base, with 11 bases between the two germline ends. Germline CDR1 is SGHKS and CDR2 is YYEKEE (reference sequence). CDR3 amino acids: CASSTSGGNYGYTF. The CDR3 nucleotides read TGTGCCAGCAGCACCTCCGGGGGTAACTATGGCTACACCTTC.

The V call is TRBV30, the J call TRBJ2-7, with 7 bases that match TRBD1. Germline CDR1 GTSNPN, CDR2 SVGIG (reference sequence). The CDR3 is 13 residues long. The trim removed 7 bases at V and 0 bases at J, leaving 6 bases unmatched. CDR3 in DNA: TGTGCCTACCTAAGGACAGGCTCCTACGAGCAGTACTTC. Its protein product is CAYLRTGSYEQYF.

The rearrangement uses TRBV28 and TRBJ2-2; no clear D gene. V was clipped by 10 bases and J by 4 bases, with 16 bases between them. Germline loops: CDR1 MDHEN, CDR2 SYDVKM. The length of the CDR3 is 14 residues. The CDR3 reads CATTGFPSTGELFF. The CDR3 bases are TGTGCCACAACCGGGTTTCCGAGCACCGGGGAGCTGTTTTTT.

CDR3 amino acids: CASSLNIGELFF. The CDR3 region has the DNA TGTGCCAGCAGCCTAAATATTGGGGAGCTGTTTTTT. The chain combines TRBV12-3 or TRBV12-4 with TRBJ2-2; D remains unclear. There are 12 residues in the CDR3. V lost 6 bases, J lost 8 bases, and 10 bases lay in between.

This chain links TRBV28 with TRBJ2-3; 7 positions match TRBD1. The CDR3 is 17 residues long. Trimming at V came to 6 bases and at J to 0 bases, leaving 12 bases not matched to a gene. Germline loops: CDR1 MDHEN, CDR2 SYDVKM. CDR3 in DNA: TGTGCCAGCAGGCCTACTCCAGGGGGAGCTAGCACAGATACGCAGTATTTT. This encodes CASRPTPGGASTDTQYF.

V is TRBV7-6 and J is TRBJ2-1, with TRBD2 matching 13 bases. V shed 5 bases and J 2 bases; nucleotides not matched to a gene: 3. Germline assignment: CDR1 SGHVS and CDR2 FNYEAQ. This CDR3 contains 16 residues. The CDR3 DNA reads TGTGCCAGCAGCCGAGGGACTAGCGGGACCTACAATGAGCAGTTCTTC. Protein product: CASSRGTSGTYNEQFF.